This T cell receptor beta chain was documented in a study of monozygotic twins with inflammatory bowel disease. CDR3 length: 17 residues. CDR1 is SGDLS, CDR2 YYNGEE, per germline. It was 3500 ng of total RNA that each TCR library used. Using TCRalpha and TCRbeta cDNA, the researchers carried out two nested PCRs that lasted roughly 16 and 10 cycles. TCRdb reanalyzed the 5' RACE reads and collapses them to one entry per CDR3 protein, without DNA. Reported are over 150,000 distinct CDR3 sequences; the ten largest clones contain roughly 2.3%. The specimen was blood. The source of this sequence is a human donor with ulcerative colitis or Crohn's disease, or a healthy co-twin of an affected twin (not recorded which). This chain connects TRBV9 to TRBJ1-1; TCRdb names TRBD1, which stays unverified in the absence of DNA. CDR3 sequence: CASSLGLGDLLNTEAFF.